These T cell receptor beta chains were read from a single sample in a study of cytomegalovirus exposure and HLA in healthy donors. Sequencing was performed with immunoSEQ multiplex PCR; in TCRdb, only in-frame clones are kept and a portion is missing. This sample carries 87,000 or so clones, 75% to 85% of them seen once, and the ten largest clones take less than 5%. Material: PBMCs. These receptors all stem from a woman between 35 and 50 years old in good health and CMV-seronegative. CDR3s include the opening cysteine and the closing phenylalanine or tryptophan. Fields, in order: J gene, V gene, clone size, D gene, CDR3 protein, CDR3 DNA. The D gene is left open where the match is weak. Expanded clones are given a class, and other clones once, few, many or no size at all.

TRBJ2-7 | TRBV6-6 | NA | NA | CASSYEGLYLYEQYF | TGTGCCAGCAGTTACGAGGGCCTCTATCTCTACGAGCAGTACTTC
TRBJ1-6 | TRBV11-3 | NA | NA | CASSLTGYGSPLHF | TGTGCCAGCAGCTTAACAGGGTATGGTTCACCCCTCCACTTT
TRBJ1-2 | TRBV29-1 | once | NA | CSVERRHESNYGYTF | TGCAGCGTTGAAAGGAGGCACGAGAGTAACTATGGCTACACCTTC
TRBJ2-5 | TRBV25-1 | NA | NA | CASSDRETQYF | TGTGCCAGCAGTGATAGAGAGACCCAGTACTTC
TRBJ2-3 | TRBV7-3 | NA | TRBD2 | CASSLTAGGLDTQYF | TGTGCCAGCAGCTTAACGGCGGGGGGCCTAGATACGCAGTATTTT
TRBJ1-2 | TRBV4-1 | NA | NA | CASSQDPGQILYGYTF | TGCGCCAGCAGCCAAGATCCCGGACAGATTCTCTATGGCTACACCTTC
TRBJ1-1 | TRBV7-9 | NA | NA | CASSLKSGNTEAFF | TGTGCCAGCAGCTTAAAGTCCGGGAACACTGAAGCTTTCTTT
TRBJ1-1 | TRBV5-1 | NA | TRBD1 | CASSSGQGGGNTEAFF | TGCGCCAGCAGCTCTGGACAGGGCGGCGGGAACACTGAAGCTTTCTTT
TRBJ2-7 | TRBV2 | NA | TRBD2 | CASSEAHGGDEQYF | TGTGCCAGCAGTGAAGCGCATGGGGGGGACGAGCAGTACTTC
TRBJ2-7 | TRBV19 | NA | NA | CASSIRIQGRSYEQYF | TGTGCCAGTAGTATACGGATTCAGGGCCGCTCCTACGAGCAGTACTTC
TRBJ2-7 | TRBV5-1 | NA | NA | CASSLNAAYEQYF | TGCGCCAGCAGCTTGAACGCAGCCTACGAGCAGTACTTC
TRBJ2-7 | TRBV30 | NA | NA | CACGSAGEFDEQYF | TGTGCCTGCGGTTCGGCAGGGGAGTTCGACGAGCAGTACTTC
TRBJ2-6 | TRBV5-1 | NA | NA | CASTFISGANVLTF | TGCGCCAGCACCTTCATTTCTGGGGCCAACGTCCTGACTTTC
TRBJ2-7 | TRBV5-6 | once | NA | CASSLRTTSPGVEQYF | TGTGCCAGCAGCTTACGCACCACCTCGCCAGGGGTCGAGCAGTACTTC
TRBJ2-5 | TRBV6-5 | NA | NA | CASRGSSGVKTQYF | TGTGCCAGCAGAGGCAGTTCAGGGGTTAAGACCCAGTACTTC
TRBJ1-1 | TRBV11-3 | once | NA | CASSQGRRGTEAFF | TGTGCCAGCAGCCAAGGACGGAGGGGCACTGAAGCTTTCTTT
TRBJ1-5 | TRBV10-2 | NA | TRBD1 | CASSETGGFGNQPQHF | TGCGCCAGCAGTGAGACAGGGGGCTTTGGCAATCAGCCCCAGCATTTT
TRBJ1-2 | TRBV30 | NA | NA | CAWSPQGFGYTF | TGTGCCTGGAGTCCTCAGGGGTTTGGCTACACCTTC
TRBJ2-3 | TRBV7-3 | NA | TRBD2 | CASSKTSGVEDTQYF | TGTGCCAGCAGCAAGACTAGCGGGGTTGAAGATACGCAGTATTTT
TRBJ2-7 | TRBV4-1 | once | TRBD2 | CASSQELAGLGEQYF | TGCGCCAGCAGCCAAGAACTAGCGGGGTTAGGCGAGCAGTACTTC
TRBJ1-1 | TRBV7-2 | few | NA | CASQGYSEAFF | TGTGCCAGCCAGGGGTATAGTGAAGCTTTCTTT
TRBJ1-5 | TRBV6-1 | NA | NA | CATAYGGANQPQHF | TGTGCCACCGCGTATGGGGGCGCGAATCAGCCCCAGCATTTT